Shown below are 15 T cell receptor beta chains from a single sample sequenced in a study of cytomegalovirus exposure and HLA in healthy donors. Primers included in the PCR were 60 Vbeta and 13 Jbeta primers. Produced via immunoSEQ multiplex PCR; TCRdb's table is partial and in-frame only. The sample lists fewer than 95,000 clones; less than 80% were seen once. The sequenced sample was PBMCs. These receptors came from a woman aged 50 to 65 in good health and CMV-seropositive.

The chain joins TRBV7-2 to TRBJ1-5, with 7 bases matching TRBD1. The germline CDR1 and CDR2 sequences are SGHTA and FQGNSA. With V trimmed by 5 bases and J by 4 bases, 2 bases remained unmatched. CDR3 length equals 13 residues. The CDR3 DNA sequence: TGTGCCAGCAGCCCACAGGGGAATCAGCCCCAGCATTTT. Protein product: CASSPQGNQPQHF.

In this sample, this clone turned up a few times. The chain is built from TRBV7-8 and TRBJ2-5; 10 bases align to TRBD2. Germline V gene sequence: CDR1 SGHVS, CDR2 FQNEAQ. Losses at the gene ends were 1 base for V and 4 bases for J; bases not matched to a gene: 3. This CDR3 has 15 residues. CDR3 in amino acids: CASSLVAGGRETQYF. The CDR3 DNA sequence: TGTGCCAGCAGCTTAGTAGCGGGGGGCAGAGAGACCCAGTACTTC.

This clone was counted between two and nine times. V usage is TRBV9 and J usage is TRBJ1-2; D ambiguous. The V and J ends lost 0 bases and 6 bases respectively, with 9 bases between them. Germline CDR1 and CDR2: SGDLS and YYNGEE. CDR3 size: 13 residues. CDR3 in DNA: TGTGCCAGCAGCGTAGTAACCGGGGATGGCTACACCTTC. Translated: CASSVVTGDGYTF.

The genes are TRBV10-2 and TRBJ2-7; 9 nucleotides line up with TRBD2. The germline CDR1 and CDR2 sequences are WSHSY and SAAADI. Trimming cost V 3 bases and J 4 bases; bases outside gene matches: 7. The CDR3 sequence is 15 residues long. DNA of the CDR3: TGCGCCAGCAGTGATCGGCGCGGGGGGGCTTACGAGCAGTACTTC. It encodes CASSDRRGGAYEQYF.

The chain links TRBV11-1 to TRBJ2-1; D gene uncertain. The CDR3 is 12 residues long. The V end lost 5 bases, the J end lost 3 bases, and 5 bases lay between the germline ends. Per germline, CDR1 SGHAT and CDR2 FQDESV (reference sequence). For the CDR3, the DNA is TGTGCCAGCAGCCCCTACTACAATGAGCAGTTCTTC. Amino acid sequence: CASSPYYNEQFF.

J is TRBJ1-2 and V is TRBV18; TRBD1 aligns across 7 bases. Germline assignment: CDR1 KGHSH and CDR2 LQKENI. V shed 1 base, J shed 4 bases, and the junction held 3 bases outside the gene matches. The CDR3 runs 14 residues. The DNA of the CDR3 is TGTGCCAGCTCACCACAGGGGGCCGTCTATGGCTACACCTTC. This sequence encodes CASSPQGAVYGYTF.

The CDR3 region has the DNA TGCGCCAGCAGCCAAGCATCAGGGGAGTATGGCTACACCTTC. Its translation is CASSQASGEYGYTF. This rearrangement joins TRBV4-3 to TRBJ1-2; tentative D call: TRBD1 (6 bases). Germline-derived CDR1 and CDR2 are LGHNA and YSLEER. The CDR3 length is 14 residues. The V and J ends lost 1 base and 5 bases respectively, with 11 bases between them.

The chain combines TRBV7-8 with TRBJ2-1; 7 positions match TRBD1. Trimming took 5 bases from V and 0 from J; bases not matched to a gene: 7. This CDR3 is 16 amino acids long. CDR1 and CDR2 from the germline V gene are SGHVS and FQNEAQ. The CDR3: CASSAMTGSSYNEQFF. The CDR3 nucleotides read TGTGCCAGCAGCGCCATGACAGGGAGCTCCTACAATGAGCAGTTCTTC.

This clone was seen a few times. The CDR3 sequence is CASSRDRASGNTIYF. In DNA, the CDR3 is TGCGCCAGCAGCCGGGACAGGGCCTCTGGAAACACCATATATTTT. The chain links TRBV4-1 to TRBJ1-3; 9 bases match TRBD1. From germline, CDR1 is MGHRA and CDR2 YSYEKL. The CDR3 covers 15 residues. The J segment lost 0 bases and the V segment lost 4 bases, leaving 1 base of the junction unmatched.

The V and J genes are TRBV7-3 and TRBJ2-3, with no clear D. Trimming cost V 2 bases and J 4 bases, with 13 bases left between them. The germline V gene has CDR1 SGHTA and CDR2 FQGTGA. This CDR3 spans 15 amino acids. The CDR3 loop reads CASSLDLARSDTQYF. CDR3 nucleotides: TGTGCCAGCAGCTTAGATCTGGCCCGTTCAGATACGCAGTATTTT.

This clone was counted only a few times. The chain has TRBV7-8 and TRBJ2-3, with 10 bases matching TRBD1. The CDR3 totals 16 residues. The germline V gene has CDR1 SGHVS and CDR2 FQNEAQ. With V trimmed by 0 bases and J by 3 bases, 3 bases remained unmatched. CDR3 in amino acids: CASSLATGGETDTQYF. The CDR3 bases are TGTGCCAGCAGCTTAGCGACAGGGGGCGAGACAGATACGCAGTATTTT.

This clone was detected only a few times. CDR3 sequence (DNA): TGCAGCGCCGGAACAGGGTACGAGCAGTACTTC. Translating it yields CSAGTGYEQYF. The chain employs TRBV29-1 and TRBJ2-7; the D gene is possibly TRBD1 (6 bases). CDR3 length: 11 amino acids. The ends were cut back, 7 bases at V and 4 bases at J, with 11 bases in the middle. From germline, CDR1 is SQVTM and CDR2 ANQGSEA.

The genes are TRBV7-9 and TRBJ1-6, with 9 bases fitting TRBD1. Germline V lookup: CDR1 SEHNR, CDR2 FQNEAQ (reference sequence). J was trimmed by 16 bases and V by 3 bases; bases with no gene match: 10. The CDR3 loop spans 14 amino acids. Here the CDR3 DNA reads TGTGCCAGCAGCTTGGACAGGGGCCCCCCTCGTCTCCACTTT. Amino acid sequence: CASSLDRGPPRLHF. Together with reference TRBV7-9 and TRBJ1-6, the CDR3 gives the full variable domain: DTGVSQNPRHKITKRGQNVTFRCDPISEHNRLYWYRQTLGQGPEFLTYFQNEAQLEKSRLLSDRFSAERPKGSFSTLEIQRTEQGDSAMYLCASSLDRGPPRLHFGNGTRLTVT.

This clone turned up a few times. The rearrangement links TRBV4-2 to TRBJ2-2; TRBD2 is a possible D gene (6 bases). Per the germline V gene, CDR1 is LGHNA and CDR2 is YNFKEQ. Between the trimmed V and J ends, which lost 1 base and 6 bases, there was a span of 15 bases. This CDR3 region has 16 residues. CDR3 protein: CASSQAAGTTPGELFF. The CDR3 DNA reads as TGTGCCAGCAGCCAAGCGGCGGGGACCACGCCCGGGGAGCTGTTTTTT.

The chain joins TRBV25-1 to TRBJ1-1, with TRBD1 matching over 7 bases. Germline CDR1 MGHDK, CDR2 SYGVNS. There are 15 residues in the CDR3. V gave up 2 bases and J gave up 9 bases; unmatched junction bases: 12. The CDR3 protein is CASSEPRTGGTKAFF. CDR3 in DNA: TGTGCCAGCAGTGAACCCCGGACAGGAGGAACTAAAGCTTTCTTT.